This T cell receptor beta chain was identified in a study of cytotoxic CD8 clonotypes in ibrutinib-treated CLL. The length of the CDR3 is 17 residues. Germline V gives CDR1 LNHNV, CDR2 YYDKDF (reference sequence). V lost 10 bases and J 1 base, leaving 25 bases between the germline ends. Assay: immunoSEQ multiplex PCR; the TCRdb copy retains only in-frame clones and omits some. The table includes just over 65,000 clones, about two thirds detected once. V and J are TRBV15 and TRBJ1-2; D uncertain. The origin of this receptor is a human donor with chronic lymphocytic leukemia. The sample consisted of PBMCs, taken after 12 months of ibrutinib treatment. Here the CDR3 DNA reads TGTGCCAGACAATGCGGAGAGGCCCGATGGATTAACTATGGCTACACCTTC. Translating it yields CARQCGEARWINYGYTF.